Described below is a single TCR beta chain sequence and its context. The sample belongs to a study of early T cells in non-severe SARS-CoV-2 infection. MiXCR, applied by TCRdb to the 5' RACE reads, yields one record per CDR3 protein. The data hold approximately 84,000 distinct CDR3 sequences, with just under 15% observed a single time. The ends were cut back, 9 bases at V and 4 bases at J, with 10 bases in the middle. CDR3 length: 12 residues. Germline CDR1 and CDR2: ENHRY and SYGVKD. What was sequenced was whole blood. The chain links TRBV10-3 to TRBJ2-1, with a possible D match to TRBD2 (6 bases). The receptor's source is an adult who was a healthcare worker with PCR-confirmed SARS-CoV-2 infection or an uninfected control (not recorded which). The CDR3 region is CAIGLAYNEQFF. CDR3 nucleotides: TGTGCCATTGGGCTAGCGTACAATGAGCAGTTCTTC.